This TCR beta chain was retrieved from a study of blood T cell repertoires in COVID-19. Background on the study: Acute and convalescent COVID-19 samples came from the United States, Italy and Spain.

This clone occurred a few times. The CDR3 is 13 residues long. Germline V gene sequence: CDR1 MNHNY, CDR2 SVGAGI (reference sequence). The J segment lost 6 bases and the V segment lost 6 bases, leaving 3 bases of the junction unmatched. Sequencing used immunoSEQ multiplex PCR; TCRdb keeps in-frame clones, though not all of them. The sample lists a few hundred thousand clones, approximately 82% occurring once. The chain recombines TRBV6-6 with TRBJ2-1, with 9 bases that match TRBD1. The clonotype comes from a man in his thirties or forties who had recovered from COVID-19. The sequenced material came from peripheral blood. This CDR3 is CASRGQGVNEQFF. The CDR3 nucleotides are TGTGCCAGCAGGGGACAGGGCGTCAATGAGCAGTTCTTC.